This record looks at one TCR beta chain sequence and its context. The V end lost 0 bases, the J end lost 3 bases, and 12 bases lay between the germline ends. The germline V gene has CDR1 SGHDN and CDR2 FVKESK. The CDR3 consists of 16 residues. Methods used by the authors: Using reference gene primer amplification, nucleated cell counts were estimated. TCRdb's copy holds only in-frame clones and misses some; the assay was immunoSEQ multiplex PCR. Clone size and V and J calls were adopted from that table, with D and trimming inferred from the DNA. The sample yields about 160,000 clones, 85% seen once. This record comes from a study of blood T cell repertoires in COVID-19. Study information: Italy, Spain and the United States were the sources of the convalescent and acute COVID-19 samples. T cells, B-cell-depleted T cells, or PBMCs provided the cDNA or gDNA that served as material.

The genes are TRBV14 and TRBJ2-1, with D perhaps matching TRBD2 (6 bases). Sequenced sample: peripheral blood. The clonotype originates from a human donor with acute or convalescent COVID-19. The donor label of this sample is uncertain. Here the CDR3 reads CASSQDRGIFYNEQFF. The CDR3, as DNA: TGTGCCAGCAGCCAAGATCGGGGGATCTTCTACAATGAGCAGTTCTTC.